This paragraph covers one T cell receptor beta chain sequence. Its antigen is as yet unknown. MiXCR, run by TCRdb on the 5' RACE reads, gives a single entry per CDR3 protein. The table shows roughly 670,000 distinct CDR3 sequences, with around 17% occurring only once. This entry comes from a study of CD8 T cells in ankylosing spondylitis. The study, taken as a whole, reports: Disease-linked clones were CD8+ and relatively rare in peripheral blood. Roughly 8 highly homologous variants made up a TCR beta motif that seemed to typify ankylosing spondylitis blood. As reported, disease-linked clones showed significant enrichment in matched ankylosing spondylitis synovial fluid.

Germline-derived CDR1 and CDR2 are PRHDT and FYEKMQ (reference sequence). The V gene end was trimmed by 5 bases and the J gene end by 2 bases; junction bases not matched to a gene: 4. The CDR3 covers 15 residues. V is TRBV13 and J is TRBJ2-5; TRBD2 aligns across 11 bases. The sequence came from a male donor with ankylosing spondylitis. The sample taken for sequencing was blood, either unsorted or a sorted T cell fraction (not recorded which). For the CDR3, the DNA is TGTGCCAGCAGCAGACGACTAGCGGGACAAGAGACCCAGTACTTC. Translated: CASSRRLAGQETQYF.